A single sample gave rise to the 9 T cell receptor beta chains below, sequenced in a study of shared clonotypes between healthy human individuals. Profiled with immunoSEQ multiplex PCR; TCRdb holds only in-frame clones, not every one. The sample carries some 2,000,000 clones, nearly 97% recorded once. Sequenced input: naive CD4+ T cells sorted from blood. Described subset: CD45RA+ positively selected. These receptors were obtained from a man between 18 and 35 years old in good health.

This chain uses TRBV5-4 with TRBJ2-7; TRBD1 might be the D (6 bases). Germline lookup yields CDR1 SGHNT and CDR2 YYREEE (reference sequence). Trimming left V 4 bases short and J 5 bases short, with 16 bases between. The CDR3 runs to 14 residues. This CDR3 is CASSTVRGLNEQYF. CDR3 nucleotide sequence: TGTGCCAGCAGCACGGTCAGGGGCTTGAACGAGCAGTACTTC.

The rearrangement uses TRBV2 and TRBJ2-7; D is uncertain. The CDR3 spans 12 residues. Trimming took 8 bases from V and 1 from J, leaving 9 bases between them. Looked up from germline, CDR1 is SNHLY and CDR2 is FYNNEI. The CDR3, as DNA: TGTGCCAGCGAGCGCGTTTCCTACGAGCAGTACTTC. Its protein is CASERVSYEQYF.

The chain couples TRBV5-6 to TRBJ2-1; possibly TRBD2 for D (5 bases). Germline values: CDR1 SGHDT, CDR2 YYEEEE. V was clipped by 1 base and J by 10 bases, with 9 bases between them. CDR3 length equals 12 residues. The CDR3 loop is CASSLLTGEQFF. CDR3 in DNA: TGTGCCAGCAGCTTGTTAACGGGGGAGCAGTTCTTC.

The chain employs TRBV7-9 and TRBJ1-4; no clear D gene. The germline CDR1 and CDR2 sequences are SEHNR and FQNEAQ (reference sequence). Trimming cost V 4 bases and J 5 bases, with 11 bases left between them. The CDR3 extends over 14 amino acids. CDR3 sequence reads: CASSSASGNEKLFF. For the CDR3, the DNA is TGTGCCAGCAGCTCCGCCTCCGGGAATGAAAAACTGTTTTTT.

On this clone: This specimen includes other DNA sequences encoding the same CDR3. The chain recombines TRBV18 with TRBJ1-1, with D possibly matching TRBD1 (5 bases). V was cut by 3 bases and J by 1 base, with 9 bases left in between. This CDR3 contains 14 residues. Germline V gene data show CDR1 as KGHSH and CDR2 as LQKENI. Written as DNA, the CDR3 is TGTGCCAGCTCACCCAACACAGGGAACACTGAAGCTTTCTTT. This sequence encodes CASSPNTGNTEAFF. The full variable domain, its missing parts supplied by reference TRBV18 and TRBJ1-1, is NAGVMQNPRHLVRRRGQEARLRCSPMKGHSHVYWYRQLPEEGLKFMVYLQKENIIDESGMPKERFSAEFPKEGPSILRIQQVVRGDSAAYFCASSPNTGNTEAFFGQGTRLTVV.

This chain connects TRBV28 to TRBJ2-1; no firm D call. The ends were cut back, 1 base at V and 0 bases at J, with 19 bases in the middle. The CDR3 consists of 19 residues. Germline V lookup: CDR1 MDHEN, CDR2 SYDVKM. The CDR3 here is CASSLLIQGILSSYNEQFF. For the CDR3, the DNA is TGTGCCAGCAGTTTATTAATACAAGGGATTTTAAGCTCCTACAATGAGCAGTTCTTC.

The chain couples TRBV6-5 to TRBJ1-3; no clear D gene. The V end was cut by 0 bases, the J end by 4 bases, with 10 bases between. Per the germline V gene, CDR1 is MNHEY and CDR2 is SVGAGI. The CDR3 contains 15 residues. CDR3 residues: CASSYSTPRGNTIYF. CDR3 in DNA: TGTGCCAGCAGTTACTCGACCCCCCGGGGAAACACCATATATTTT.

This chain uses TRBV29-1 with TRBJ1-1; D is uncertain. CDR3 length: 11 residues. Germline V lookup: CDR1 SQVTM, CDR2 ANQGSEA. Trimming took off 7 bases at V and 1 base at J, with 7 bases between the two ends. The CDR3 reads CSAQRNTEAFF. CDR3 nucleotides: TGCAGCGCCCAACGGAACACTGAAGCTTTCTTT.

In DNA, the CDR3 is TGCGCCAGCAGCCTACAGGGGAGCAACACTGAAGCTTTCTTT. Its translation: CASSLQGSNTEAFF. The genes are TRBV10-1 and TRBJ1-1; 7 bases agree with TRBD1. CDR1 is WNHNN and CDR2 is SYGVQD in the germline V gene (reference sequence). CDR3 length: 14 amino acids. V was clipped by 6 bases and J by 2 bases; unmatched bases: 6.